One sample yielded the 8 T cell receptor beta chains listed below, sequenced in a study of response to subunit inactivated influenza vaccine. TCRdb recomputed calls from the RT-PCR reads with MiXCR, one row per CDR3 protein. This table has more than 450,000 distinct CDR3 sequences, about 11% appearing once. This sample was shared with a second study, whose subject was T cells expressing NK-cell markers. That work adds: UMIs accompanied the 5'RACE template switching by which TCR beta cDNA was made.

Sequences were derived from PBMCs from blood, sampled on the day of vaccination. The receptors were sampled from a man aged 50 or older who received an inactivated influenza vaccine.

A few counts support this clonotype. This rearrangement joins TRBV11-2 to TRBJ1-1, with D uncertain. CDR1 is SGHAT and CDR2 is FQNNGV in the germline V gene. This CDR3 region has 12 residues. V was clipped by 8 bases and J by 11 bases, with 18 bases between them. The CDR3 DNA follows: TGTGCCAGCCAAACGGCCAGCCAGTCGGCTTTCTTT. Protein product: CASQTASQSAFF.

This clonotype was seen a handful of times. The V gene is TRBV20-1, the J gene TRBJ1-2; weak D call: TRBD1 (5 bases). CDR1 DFQATT and CDR2 SNEGSKA come from the germline V gene (reference sequence). The V end was cut by 1 base, the J end by 4 bases, with 13 bases between. The CDR3 is made up of 14 amino acids. The CDR3 loop is CSARVGNRIYGYTF. Written as DNA, the CDR3 is TGCAGTGCTAGAGTCGGGAACAGGATCTATGGCTACACCTTC.

This chain connects TRBV4-2 to TRBJ2-7; 10 bases fit TRBD2. From germline, CDR1 is LGHNA and CDR2 YNFKEQ. V gave up 2 bases and J gave up 0 bases; unmatched junction bases: 4. The CDR3 runs 16 residues. The CDR3 loop is CASSQLAGVTSYEQYF. The CDR3 DNA reads TGTGCCAGCAGCCAACTAGCGGGAGTCACCTCCTACGAGCAGTACTTC.

This chain joins TRBV27 and TRBJ2-2, with a possible D match to TRBD1 (6 bases). The V gene's germline CDR1 is MNHEY and CDR2 SMNVEV (reference sequence). V gave up 1 base and J gave up 5 bases, with 20 bases separating them. The CDR3 runs 18 residues. The CDR3 DNA follows: TGTGCCAGCAGTTTATTGTTGTTACAGGGATTAGGGACCGGGGAGCTGTTTTTT. It codes for CASSLLLLQGLGTGELFF.

This clonotype was observed many times. This chain links TRBV19 with TRBJ2-2; D is possibly TRBD1 (6 bases). The CDR3 loop spans 13 amino acids. From germline, CDR1 is LNHDA and CDR2 SQIVND (reference sequence). Trimming took 5 bases from V and 5 from J, leaving 9 bases between them. CDR3 loop: CASSQGMTGELFF. The CDR3, as DNA: TGTGCCAGTAGTCAGGGGATGACCGGGGAGCTGTTTTTT. The whole variable domain, filled in from reference TRBV19 and TRBJ2-2, reads DGGITQSPKYLFRKEGQNVTLSCEQNLNHDAMYWYRQDPGQGLRLIYYSQIVNDFQKGDIAEGYSVSREKKESFPLTVTSAQKNPTAFYLCASSQGMTGELFFGEGSRLTVL.

DNA for the CDR3: TGCGCCAGCAGCCAAGAGAGATGGGGAGAGCAGTACTTC. It encodes CASSQERWGEQYF. This sequence joins TRBV4-3 and TRBJ2-7, with D unresolved. The length of the CDR3 is 13 residues. CDR1 LGHNA and CDR2 YSLEER come from the germline V gene. Trimming removed 0 bases at V and 7 bases at J, with 10 bases between.

The rearrangement uses TRBV5-4 and TRBJ1-1; weak D call: TRBD1 (5 bases). The ends were cut back, 5 bases at V and 1 base at J, with 12 bases in the middle. Germline loops: CDR1 SGHNT, CDR2 YYREEE (reference sequence). CDR3 size: 14 residues. CDR3 nucleotides: TGTGCCAGCAGGGAGGGGAAGGCGAACACTGAAGCTTTCTTT. Translated, it gives CASREGKANTEAFF.

Many counts were recorded for this clonotype. V and J are TRBV20-1 and TRBJ2-1; TRBD1 might be the D (6 bases). Germline CDR1 reads DFQATT; CDR2 reads SNEGSKA (reference sequence). V was pared by 4 bases and J by 5 bases, with 12 bases between. The CDR3 loop spans 13 amino acids. DNA of the CDR3: TGCAGTGCTAAAAAGGGACAAGACAATGAGCAGTTCTTC. This sequence encodes CSAKKGQDNEQFF.